The clone carrying this T cell receptor (beta chain) was seen more than once but under ten times. Its antigen remains unknown. The CDR3 runs to 13 residues. The V gene end was trimmed by 4 bases and the J gene end by 6 bases; junction bases not matched to a gene: 5. CDR1 and CDR2 from the germline V gene are MDHEN and SYDVKM. Clones were read by immunoSEQ multiplex PCR, and TCRdb kept only the in-frame ones, dropping some. Of about 73,000 clones in the sample, roughly 90% were seen once. This entry is derived from a study of OX40 agonist ivuxolimab in advanced cancers. On the study more broadly: Cohort: approximately 83% men, mean age 60, aged about 20 to 90. Notes on the study in general: With doses of 0.1-3.0 mg/kg, partial responders showed among the lowest clonal expansion.

The sample consisted of CD4+ or CD8+ T cells sorted from blood, taken in a trial of the OX40 agonist ivuxolimab. V and J are TRBV28 and TRBJ1-1; 7 bases are a match to TRBD1. The TCR originated in an adult with an advanced solid tumor such as melanoma, head and neck, liver or kidney cancer. The CDR3 reads CASSSGQTPEAFF. Here the CDR3 DNA reads TGTGCCAGCAGTTCGGGACAGACCCCTGAAGCTTTCTTT.